A selection of T cell receptor beta chains follows, all from one sample in a study of blood T cells in healthy people across ages. TCRdb itself ran the 5' RACE reads through MiXCR, one entry per CDR3 protein. The data hold hundreds of thousands of distinct CDR3 sequences, with roughly 25% observed a single time. This sample was shared with a second study, whose subject was T cells of mothers and their children.

Sequenced material: blood. The receptors come from a boy younger than 18 in good health. Both conserved end residues are part of each CDR3. A D gene is named only where the DNA matches it firmly. Rows may omit the clone size; those that give it use once, few, many or a size class.

CDR3nt	CDR3aa	abundance	v_gene	j_gene	d_gene
TGTGCCAGCAGCCCGGGACCGGGGGACAGGCCTGTCAATGAGCAGTTCTTC	CASSPGPGDRPVNEQFF	-	TRBV5-8	TRBJ2-1	TRBD1
TGTGCCAGCTCACGGGGGACGGACTCCCCCAAAAACATTCAGTACTTC	CASSRGTDSPKNIQYF	-	TRBV18	TRBJ2-4	-
TGTGCCAGCAGCGACAGGGGAGGGAATGAAAAACTGTTTTTT	CASSDRGGNEKLFF	-	TRBV7-9	TRBJ1-4	TRBD1
TGTGCCAGCAGTGACCCAACTGGGGGGACTAGCGAATACGAGCAGTACTTC	CASSDPTGGTSEYEQYF	-	TRBV25-1	TRBJ2-7	TRBD2
TGCAGCGTGCGGACAGTCCTCGCAGATACGCAGTATTTT	CSVRTVLADTQYF	-	TRBV29-1	TRBJ2-3	-
TGTACCAGCAGCCTTCTAGCGGGGGGGCCTGTAGATACGCAGTATTTT	CTSSLLAGGPVDTQYF	few	TRBV11-2	TRBJ2-3	TRBD2
TGTGCCAGCAGGCCCTCGGGGACTAGCGGGAGGGGGAGTCAAGAGACCCAGTACTTC	CASRPSGTSGRGSQETQYF	-	TRBV12-3/TRBV12-4	TRBJ2-5	TRBD2
TGTGCCAGCAGCACCCACGGACTAGCGGGGGGGCTGTACCAAGAGACCCAGTACTTC	CASSTHGLAGGLYQETQYF	-	TRBV11-2	TRBJ2-5	TRBD2
TGCAGCGCACAGCGGGGGGGGCCCCACGAGCAGTACTTC	CSAQRGGPHEQYF	few	TRBV29-1	TRBJ2-7	TRBD2
TGCGCCAGCAGCCTACCCACCGGGACAGAAGAAGAGACCCAGTACTTC	CASSLPTGTEEETQYF	-	TRBV5-1	TRBJ2-5	TRBD1
TGTGCCTCGCCCTGGGAAAAACTGTTTTTT	CASPWEKLFF	-	TRBV19	TRBJ1-4	-
TGTGCCAGCTCACCAAGTTTGACAGGGGATGACTATGGCTACACCTTC	CASSPSLTGDDYGYTF	few	TRBV18	TRBJ1-2	TRBD1
TGTGCCAGCAGCCAAGGCGGGCTAGAATTCCAGGGCGGGAATGAAAAACTGTTTTTT	CASSQGGLEFQGGNEKLFF	-	TRBV4-2	TRBJ1-4	-
TGCAGCGGGACAATCCAGGGCGAGCAGTACTTC	CSGTIQGEQYF	few	TRBV20-1	TRBJ2-7	-
TGCGCCAGCAGCTTGGCCGCAGGGGAAGGGGGAGCTTTCTTT	CASSLAAGEGGAFF	few	TRBV5-1	TRBJ1-1	-
TGTGCCAGCAGCCCTCTCCAGCGAGATGAAAAACTGTTTTTT	CASSPLQRDEKLFF	-	TRBV7-9	TRBJ1-4	-
TGTGCCAGCAGCTTTACGGAGAGGCACGGTGTTGAGCAGTTCTTC	CASSFTERHGVEQFF	-	TRBV7-9	TRBJ2-1	-
TGCGCCAGCAGCCGCCTGGGGACAGGGGGGGAAAAACTGTTTTTT	CASSRLGTGGEKLFF	-	TRBV4-3	TRBJ1-4	TRBD1
TGCAGCGTTCGGGGAGCATCGGGTAAAACTGAAGCTTTCTTT	CSVRGASGKTEAFF	few	TRBV29-1	TRBJ1-1	-
TGCAGTGCTAGAGAATACTCCCCCATGGAGACCCAGTACTTC	CSAREYSPMETQYF	few	TRBV20-1	TRBJ2-5	-
TGTGCCAGCAGCTCCCACAGAGGGACCGGCTACACCTTC	CASSSHRGTGYTF	-	TRBV7-6	TRBJ1-2	-
TGTGCCAGCACGAAGCTGGGCCTTGCGGGAGGACCGTACAATGAGCAGTTCTTC	CASTKLGLAGGPYNEQFF	-	TRBV6-1	TRBJ2-1	TRBD2
TGCGCCAGCAGCCTGAGCACTAGCGGCGACTACCACGAGCAGTACTTC	CASSLSTSGDYHEQYF	-	TRBV5-1	TRBJ2-7	TRBD2
TGTGCCAGCAGCACATCCCTCCCCGGGACAAACTATGGCTACACCTTC	CASSTSLPGTNYGYTF	-	TRBV7-2	TRBJ1-2	-
TGCAGCGTTATCGTGGGGGCGGAGACCCAGTACTTC	CSVIVGAETQYF	-	TRBV29-1	TRBJ2-5	-
TGTGCCAGCAGCTGGTTCCAGGGCGGGAATGAGCAGTTCTTC	CASSWFQGGNEQFF	-	TRBV5-5	TRBJ2-1	-
TGTGCCAGCAGCGGTGGGGGGCAGGGCACAGATACGCAGTATTTT	CASSGGGQGTDTQYF	few	TRBV11-3	TRBJ2-3	-
TGCGCCAGCAGCTTGGAAGCGGGGGACCAAGAGACCCAGCACTTC	CASSLEAGDQETQHF	-	TRBV5-1	TRBJ2-5	TRBD2
TGTGCCAGCAGTCCCTCTAGCGGGGGGATCCTAAATACGCAGTATTTT	CASSPSSGGILNTQYF	-	TRBV12-3/TRBV12-4	TRBJ2-3	TRBD2
TGCAGCGTTGAACAGGGACAGGGGGCCAGTCCGGAGTTCTTC	CSVEQGQGASPEFF	-	TRBV29-1	TRBJ2-5	TRBD1
TGCAGCGCCACGGCTGGGGTACTAACAAACGCTGAGCAGTTCTTC	CSATAGVLTNAEQFF	-	TRBV29-1	TRBJ2-1	-
TGTGCCAGCAGTTTCAAGGGTCTTTTTGGCTACACCTTC	CASSFKGLFGYTF	few	TRBV12-3/TRBV12-4	TRBJ1-2	-
TGTGCCAGCAGCTTGGAGGGTGAGGGGACCGGGGAGCTGTTTTTT	CASSLEGEGTGELFF	-	TRBV5-5	TRBJ2-2	-
TGTGCCAGCAGCCAAAATCGACAGGGTCCCCCCTACGAGCAGTACTTC	CASSQNRQGPPYEQYF	-	TRBV21-1	TRBJ2-7	-
TGTGCCAGCAGCGAGGGGTGGGGGACAGGACCCTACGAGCAGTACTTC	CASSEGWGTGPYEQYF	-	TRBV9	TRBJ2-7	TRBD1
TGTGCCAGCAGTTTCTCAGCCTTCACAGATACGCAGTATTTT	CASSFSAFTDTQYF	few	TRBV12-3/TRBV12-4	TRBJ2-3	-
TGCGCCAGCAGCCAAGACGCCACTAGCGGGGGAACCTACGAGCAGTACTTC	CASSQDATSGGTYEQYF	few	TRBV4-1	TRBJ2-7	TRBD2
TGTGCTAGTGGTTTGGCAGAGACAGGGAGGGATGGCTACACCTTC	CASGLAETGRDGYTF	-	TRBV12-5	TRBJ1-2	TRBD1
TGTGCCAGCAGTGACTCCGGGACGCCAACAGATACGCAGTATTTT	CASSDSGTPTDTQYF	few	TRBV6-4	TRBJ2-3	-
TGTGCCAGCAGCCCCGGGACCAGCACATTAAATGAGCAGTTCTTC	CASSPGTSTLNEQFF	-	TRBV3-1	TRBJ2-1	-
TGTGCCAGCAACTTGATCGCCCGGGGGGCGATGGCGACCCAGTACTTC	CASNLIARGAMATQYF	few	TRBV7-2	TRBJ2-5	-